These 9 T cell receptor beta chains were all obtained from the same sample, sequenced in a study of blood T cell repertoires in COVID-19 (dated by TCRdb to 2020 to 2022). The receptor library was made with the immunoSEQ multiplex PCR assay. Here the immuneACCESS table is served through TCRdb, limited to in-frame sequences with V and J called. Missing clones are a known gap in these copies; in checked studies unresolved V genes cover under half, and the rest lacks a known reason. This sample lists approximately 210,000 clones; over 65% were detected once. The ten biggest clones cover under 3% of the sample. Material: peripheral blood. Source of these receptors: a woman between 70 and 85 years old with active or convalescent COVID-19.

V gene TRBV23-1 combines with J gene TRBJ2-7; TRBD1 is a possible D gene (5 bases). TRBV23-1 is assigned to the ORF class and has an uncertain function. The CDR3 has 15 residues. V was trimmed by 0 bases and J by 3 bases, leaving 12 bases between them. CDR3 bases: TGCGCCAGCAGTCAATCTAGGAGCAGGGACTACGAGCAGTACTTC. It codes for CASSQSRSRDYEQYF.

The chain employs TRBV5-1 and TRBJ2-3, with D tentatively TRBD2 (6 bases). V lost 2 bases and J lost 1, with 14 bases in between. Germline assignment: CDR1 SGHRS and CDR2 YFSETQ. This CDR3 region has 16 residues. CDR3 nucleotide sequence: TGCGCCAGCAGCTTAAGGCTGACTAGAGGCACAGATACGCAGTATTTT. Its translation is CASSLRLTRGTDTQYF.

The chain recombines TRBV19 with TRBJ1-2; 7 bases are shared with TRBD1. CDR1 and CDR2 (germline): LNHDA, SQIVND (reference sequence). The CDR3 covers 17 residues. V shed 8 bases and J 3 bases; nucleotides not matched to a gene: 18. This CDR3 is CASLEQTGHQLYYGYTF. The DNA of the CDR3 is TGTGCCAGTCTCGAACAGACAGGGCACCAACTATACTATGGCTACACCTTC.

This clone appeared a single time. The chain recombines TRBV30 with TRBJ1-4, with D unclear. The germline V gene has CDR1 GTSNPN and CDR2 SVGIG (reference sequence). CDR3 size: 13 residues. Trimming removed 8 bases from V and 8 bases from J, with 18 bases in between. CDR3 region: CAGMRRAREKLFF. The CDR3 coding sequence is TGTGCCGGGATGAGGAGGGCTCGCGAAAAACTGTTTTTT.

This chain uses TRBV14 with TRBJ1-1; 7 positions agree with TRBD1. The CDR3 is 15 residues long. V lost 4 bases to trimming and J lost 8 bases; unmatched junction nucleotides: 13. Germline loops: CDR1 SGHDN, CDR2 FVKESK. Written as DNA, the CDR3 is TGTGCCAGCAGCCCAATCGACAGGGAGGCAGTCGAAGCTTTCTTT. Residues: CASSPIDREAVEAFF.

The CDR3 region is CASRPDRVLSYEQYF. The DNA for the CDR3 is TGCGCCAGCAGACCCGACAGAGTACTTTCCTACGAGCAGTACTTC. The gene calls are TRBV5-1 and TRBJ2-7, with TRBD1 as a possible D gene (5 bases). The CDR3 totals 15 residues. The V gene lost 5 bases and the J gene lost 1 base, with 16 bases spanning the gap. Germline V gene lookup returns CDR1 SGHRS and CDR2 YFSETQ.

The rearrangement joins TRBV20-1 to TRBJ1-2; 8 nucleotides match TRBD1. CDR3 length equals 14 residues. CDR1 and CDR2 from the germline V gene are DFQATT and SNEGSKA (reference sequence). Losses at the gene ends were 3 bases for V and 7 bases for J; bases not matched to a gene: 10. The CDR3 nucleotides read TGCAGTGCTAGTGAAGGCGACAGGGGCTTTGGCTACACCTTC. This gives the protein CSASEGDRGFGYTF.

This chain uses TRBV13 with TRBJ2-7; 9 positions match TRBD1. Germline assignment: CDR1 PRHDT and CDR2 FYEKMQ (reference sequence). V lost 0 bases, J lost 4 bases, and 4 bases stayed unmatched. This CDR3 is 15 amino acids long. CDR3 amino acids: CASSLGDRGPYEQYF. DNA of the CDR3: TGTGCCAGCAGCTTAGGGGACAGGGGACCGTACGAGCAGTACTTC.

V usage is TRBV9 and J usage is TRBJ2-5; the D is unclear. This CDR3 has 13 amino acids. The germline V gene encodes CDR1 SGDLS and CDR2 YYNGEE. V was clipped by 1 base and J by 2 bases, with 6 bases between them. CDR3 region: CASSVTSQETQYF. CDR3 sequence (DNA): TGTGCCAGCAGCGTAACTTCACAAGAGACCCAGTACTTC.